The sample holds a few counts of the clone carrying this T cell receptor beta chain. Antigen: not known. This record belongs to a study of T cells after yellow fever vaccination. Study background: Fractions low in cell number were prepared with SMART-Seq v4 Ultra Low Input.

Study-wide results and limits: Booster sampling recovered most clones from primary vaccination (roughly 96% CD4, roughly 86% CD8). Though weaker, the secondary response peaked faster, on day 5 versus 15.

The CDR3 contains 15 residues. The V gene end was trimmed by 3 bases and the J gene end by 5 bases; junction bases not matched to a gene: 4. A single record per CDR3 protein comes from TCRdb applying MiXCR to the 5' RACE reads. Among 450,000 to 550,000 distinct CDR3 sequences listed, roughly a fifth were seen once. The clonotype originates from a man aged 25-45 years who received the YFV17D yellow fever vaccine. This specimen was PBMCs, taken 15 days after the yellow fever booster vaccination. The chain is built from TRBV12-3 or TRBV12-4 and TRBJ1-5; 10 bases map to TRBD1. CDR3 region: CASSFMGTGDQPQHF. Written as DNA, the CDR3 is TGTGCCAGCAGTTTCATGGGGACAGGGGATCAGCCCCAGCATTTT.